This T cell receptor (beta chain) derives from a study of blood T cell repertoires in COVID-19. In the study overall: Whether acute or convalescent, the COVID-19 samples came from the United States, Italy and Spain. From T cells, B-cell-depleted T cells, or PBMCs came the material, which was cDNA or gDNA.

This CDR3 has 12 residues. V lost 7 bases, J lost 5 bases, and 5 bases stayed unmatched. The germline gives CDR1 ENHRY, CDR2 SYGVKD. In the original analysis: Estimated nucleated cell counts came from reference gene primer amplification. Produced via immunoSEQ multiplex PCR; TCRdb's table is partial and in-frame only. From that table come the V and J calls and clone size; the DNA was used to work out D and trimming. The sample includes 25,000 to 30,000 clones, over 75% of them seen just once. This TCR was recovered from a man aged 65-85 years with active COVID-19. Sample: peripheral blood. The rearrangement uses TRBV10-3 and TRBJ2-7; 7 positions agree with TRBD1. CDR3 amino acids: CAITATGNEQYF. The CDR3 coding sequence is TGTGCCATCACCGCGACAGGGAACGAGCAGTACTTC.